One and the same sample provided the 25 T cell receptor beta chains below, sequenced in a study of T cell changes during pregnancy in multiple sclerosis. Profiling relied on immunoSEQ multiplex PCR, and the TCRdb table lists in-frame clones only, not all of them. The top ten clones hold around 13% of a sample with tens of thousands of clones, approximately 90% of them seen once. Sequenced material: CD8+ T cells from peripheral blood mononuclear cells, taken in the first trimester of pregnancy. All receptors derive from a female donor with multiple sclerosis, enrolled in a pregnancy study.

This rearrangement joins TRBV30 to TRBJ2-2, with 13 bases aligning to TRBD2. This CDR3 comprises 15 residues. Trimming cost V 0 bases and J 7 bases; bases outside gene matches: 2. Germline V gene lookup returns CDR1 GTSNPN and CDR2 SVGIG (reference sequence). The CDR3 reads CAWSVRTSGSGELFF. The CDR3 DNA sequence: TGTGCCTGGAGTGTGAGGACTAGCGGGAGCGGGGAGCTGTTTTTT.

The genes are TRBV19 and TRBJ2-7, with D tentatively TRBD2 (6 bases). Germline V lookup: CDR1 LNHDA, CDR2 SQIVND (reference sequence). Trimming removed 5 bases at V and 0 bases at J, with 8 bases between. The CDR3 sequence is 13 residues long. CDR3 bases: TGTGCCAGTAGTTCGGGACTCTCCTACGAGCAGTACTTC. Residues: CASSSGLSYEQYF.

The chain recombines TRBV7-9 with TRBJ2-1; 10 bases fit TRBD2. V shed 7 bases, J shed 6 bases, and the junction held 3 bases outside the gene matches. Per the germline V gene, CDR1 is SEHNR and CDR2 is FQNEAQ (reference sequence). The length of the CDR3 is 13 residues. CDR3: CASTPSGSNEQFF. The CDR3 bases are TGTGCCAGCACCCCTAGCGGGAGCAATGAGCAGTTCTTC. Filled out from reference TRBV7-9 and TRBJ2-1, the complete variable domain reads DTGVSQNPRHKITKRGQNVTFRCDPISEHNRLYWYRQTLGQGPEFLTYFQNEAQLEKSRLLSDRFSAERPKGSFSTLEIQRTEQGDSAMYLCASTPSGSNEQFFGPGTRLTVL.

The chain links TRBV6-5 to TRBJ2-1; maybe TRBD1 (6 bases). V dropped 7 bases and J dropped 5 bases, with 12 bases sitting between them. The CDR3 consists of 13 residues. Germline V gene sequence: CDR1 MNHEY, CDR2 SVGAGI. The CDR3 spells CASTRQANNEQFF. In DNA form, the CDR3 reads TGTGCCAGCACCCGACAGGCAAACAATGAGCAGTTCTTC.

This sequence joins TRBV11-3 and TRBJ1-2; D gene uncertain. CDR1 and CDR2 (germline): SGHNT, YENEEA. The length of the CDR3 is 15 residues. V lost 1 base and J 8 bases, leaving 17 bases between the germline ends. The CDR3 protein is CASSLGEGGLRGYTF. CDR3 nucleotides: TGTGCCAGCAGCTTAGGGGAGGGCGGGCTCAGGGGCTACACCTTC.

The V and J genes are TRBV4-1 and TRBJ1-1; 7 positions match TRBD1. The germline V gene has CDR1 MGHRA and CDR2 YSYEKL. J was trimmed by 7 bases and V by 3 bases; bases with no gene match: 11. The CDR3 is made up of 15 amino acids. DNA of the CDR3: TGCGCCAGCAGCCATTATGCCGGGACAGTGGGTGAAGCTTTCTTT. Translation gives CASSHYAGTVGEAFF.

The chain uses TRBV6-1 and TRBJ2-2, with a possible D match to TRBD1 (5 bases). Germline V gene lookup returns CDR1 MNHNS and CDR2 SASEGT. The germline V and J ends were trimmed by 5 bases and 4 bases, with 14 bases remaining between them. This CDR3 spans 15 amino acids. The CDR3 region is CASSRQRLGTGELFF. CDR3 in DNA: TGTGCCAGCAGTCGACAGCGTTTGGGCACCGGGGAGCTGTTTTTT.

This sequence joins TRBV7-3 and TRBJ1-1; TRBD1 agrees at 8 bases. This CDR3 region has 17 residues. V lost 5 bases, J lost 3 bases, and 14 bases stayed unmatched. CDR1 and CDR2 (germline): SGHTA, FQGTGA. Here the CDR3 DNA reads TGTGCCAGCAGCCCCCCCGCGAGGCAGGGGGCGGACACTGAAGCTTTCTTT. Translation gives CASSPPARQGADTEAFF. Filled out from reference TRBV7-3 and TRBJ1-1, the complete variable domain reads GAGVSQTPSNKVTEKGKYVELRCDPISGHTALYWYRQSLGQGPEFLIYFQGTGAADDSGLPNDRFFAVRPEGSVSTLKIQRTERGDSAVYLCASSPPARQGADTEAFFGQGTRLTVV.

CDR3 DNA sequence: TGTGCCAGCAGTCCACTAGCGGGAGTTGAGGATTTTCAGTTCTTC. Its translation: CASSPLAGVEDFQFF. The chain couples TRBV28 to TRBJ2-1, with TRBD2 matching over 11 bases. The V gene end was trimmed by 5 bases and the J gene end by 13 bases; junction bases not matched to a gene: 13. The CDR3 loop spans 15 amino acids. CDR1 and CDR2 from the germline V gene are MDHEN and SYDVKM. Looking up the rest from reference TRBV28 and TRBJ2-1 gives the full variable domain: DVKVTQSSRYLVKRTGEKVFLECVQDMDHENMFWYRQDPGLGLRLIYFSYDVKMKEKGDIPEGYSVSREKKERFSLILESASTNQTSMYLCASSPLAGVEDFQFFGPGTRLTVL.

This clone was detected only once. The chain combines TRBV29-1 with TRBJ2-3, with D perhaps TRBD2 (5 bases). The CDR3 runs to 13 residues. The V and J ends lost 4 bases and 0 bases respectively, with 8 bases between them. Per the germline V gene, CDR1 is SQVTM and CDR2 is ANQGSEA. CDR3 amino acids: CSVVRTSTDTQYF. The CDR3 DNA is TGCAGCGTTGTTAGGACTAGCACAGATACGCAGTATTTT.

This chain connects TRBV15 to TRBJ2-7; 7 bases agree with TRBD1. Looked up from germline, CDR1 is LNHNV and CDR2 is YYDKDF (reference sequence). After removal of 5 bases from V and 1 base from J, the junction contained 2 bases not matched to a gene. The CDR3 length is 13 residues. The CDR3 nucleotides are TGTGCCACCAGCCCGGGACAGTCCTACGAGCAGTACTTC. Translation: CATSPGQSYEQYF.

This clone appeared a single time. The V call is TRBV7-2, the J call TRBJ2-1; 7 nucleotides agree with TRBD2. After removal of 1 base from V and 7 bases from J, the junction contained 7 bases not matched to a gene. Looked up from germline, CDR1 is SGHTA and CDR2 is FQGNSA. CDR3 length equals 15 residues. For the CDR3, the DNA is TGTGCCAGCAGCTTAGTGGCGGGAGTTTCAAATGAGCAGTTCTTC. Residues: CASSLVAGVSNEQFF.

The V and J genes are TRBV7-9 and TRBJ1-4; D unresolved. Trimming took off 1 base at V and 7 bases at J, with 7 bases between the two ends. Germline V CDR1 and CDR2: SEHNR, FQNEAQ (reference sequence). The CDR3 totals 13 residues. This CDR3 is CASSLGTVEKLFF. DNA of the CDR3: TGTGCCAGCAGCTTAGGTACGGTTGAAAAACTGTTTTTT.

The rearrangement links TRBV4-3 to TRBJ2-2; 10 bases match TRBD1. V shed 4 bases, J shed 6 bases, and the junction held 5 bases outside the gene matches. The germline gives CDR1 LGHNA, CDR2 YSLEER. The CDR3 covers 15 residues. CDR3 bases: TGCGCCAGCAGCCCCGGGACAGGGGTACCCGGGGAGCTGTTTTTT. Protein: CASSPGTGVPGELFF.

The chain combines TRBV15 with TRBJ2-7; 7 nucleotides match TRBD2. This CDR3 spans 16 amino acids. Unmatched junction bases numbered 9, after V lost 3 bases and J lost 1 base. Germline values: CDR1 LNHNV, CDR2 YYDKDF (reference sequence). The CDR3 nucleotides read TGTGCCACCAGCAGGTTTGTGGCGGGAGAGTCCTACGAGCAGTACTTC. Its translation is CATSRFVAGESYEQYF.

The genes are TRBV29-1 and TRBJ2-6, with D tentatively TRBD2 (5 bases). V shed 0 bases and J shed 4 bases, with 16 bases lying between them. The CDR3 contains 17 residues. From germline, CDR1 is SQVTM and CDR2 ANQGSEA. The CDR3 loop is CSVEDRSGETGANVLTF. DNA of the CDR3: TGCAGCGTTGAAGATAGGTCCGGGGAGACGGGGGCCAACGTCCTGACTTTC.

V and J are TRBV27 and TRBJ2-7; the D gene is possibly TRBD2 (6 bases). Germline V gene sequence: CDR1 MNHEY, CDR2 SMNVEV (reference sequence). Deletions cut 5 bases from V and 5 bases from J, with 13 bases between. The CDR3 has 13 amino acids. The CDR3 here is CASSLQWTNEQYF. The CDR3 DNA is TGTGCCAGCAGTCTGCAATGGACTAACGAGCAGTACTTC.

This chain uses TRBV6-5 with TRBJ1-1; D call uncertain. V was clipped by 1 base and J by 1 base, with 13 bases between them. The CDR3 runs to 16 residues. The V gene's germline CDR1 is MNHEY and CDR2 SVGAGI. The CDR3 region has the DNA TGTGCCAGCAGTTACTACTTTCAGGATCAGAACACTGAAGCTTTCTTT. Translating it yields CASSYYFQDQNTEAFF.

Sample share makes this clone medium-sized (0.01 to 0.1%). The chain carries TRBV6-5 and TRBJ1-2, with 8 bases lining up with TRBD1. The CDR3 consists of 14 residues. The V gene's germline CDR1 is MNHEY and CDR2 SVGAGI. After removal of 5 bases from V and 7 bases from J, the junction contained 9 bases not matched to a gene. DNA of the CDR3: TGTGCCAGCAGTGGACAGGGAGGGGCGAGTGGCTACACCTTC. It translates to CASSGQGGASGYTF.

This rearrangement joins TRBV11-2 to TRBJ2-7; D may be TRBD2 (5 bases). Germline CDR1 and CDR2: SGHAT and FQNNGV. The CDR3 has 16 residues. V was clipped by 0 bases and J by 3 bases, with 15 bases between them. The CDR3 loop is CASSLDGVLEGYEQYF. DNA of the CDR3: TGTGCCAGCAGCTTAGATGGGGTATTAGAGGGCTACGAGCAGTACTTC.

The rearrangement links TRBV27 to TRBJ2-7, with 7 bases fitting TRBD2. Germline V gene lookup returns CDR1 MNHEY and CDR2 SMNVEV (reference sequence). V dropped 1 base and J dropped 2; count of bases not matched to a gene: 8. The length of the CDR3 is 16 residues. In DNA, the CDR3 is TGTGCCAGCAGTTTATTCCCTAGCGGTCTAACCTACGAGCAGTACTTC. Its protein product is CASSLFPSGLTYEQYF.

The chain has TRBV18 and TRBJ1-4; 7 bases are shared with TRBD1. This CDR3 has 16 amino acids. J lost 4 bases, V lost 3 bases, and 8 bases had no gene match. Germline V gene data show CDR1 as KGHSH and CDR2 as LQKENI. This CDR3 reads CASSPTDRDLNEKLFF. The DNA for the CDR3 is TGTGCCAGCTCACCCACCGACAGGGACCTTAATGAAAAACTGTTTTTT.

The chain is built from TRBV6-5 and TRBJ2-7; perhaps TRBD1 as D (6 bases). The V gene lost 4 bases and the J gene lost 3 bases, with 10 bases spanning the gap. The germline CDR1 and CDR2 sequences are MNHEY and SVGAGI. The CDR3 contains 13 residues. CDR3 DNA: TGTGCCAGCAGTTTCGAACAGGGCTACGAGCAGTACTTC. Translation: CASSFEQGYEQYF.

J is TRBJ2-1 and V is TRBV4-1; D is possibly TRBD2 (6 bases). The germline V and J ends were trimmed by 3 bases and 4 bases, with 10 bases remaining between them. Germline CDR1 reads MGHRA; CDR2 reads YSYEKL. CDR3 length: 14 residues. The CDR3: CASSQEGPYNEQFF. The DNA for the CDR3 is TGCGCCAGCAGCCAGGAGGGTCCATACAATGAGCAGTTCTTC.

The genes are TRBV30 and TRBJ2-7; TRBD2 matches 10 bases. The CDR3 is 19 amino acids. Germline V gene lookup returns CDR1 GTSNPN and CDR2 SVGIG (reference sequence). V lost 4 bases to trimming and J lost 3 bases; unmatched junction nucleotides: 21. The CDR3 nucleotides are TGTGCCTGGAATAGGGGAGGGGTCCTAGCGGGAGTAGGGTTCTACGAGCAGTACTTC. It translates to CAWNRGGVLAGVGFYEQYF.